The 20 T cell receptor beta chains in this list originate from one sample, sequenced in a study of T cells in localized non-small cell lung cancer. The method was immunoSEQ multiplex PCR; TCRdb's version includes in-frame clones alone and lacks a portion of them. The sample records 1,300 to 1,500 clones, roughly 30% being singletons. This specimen consisted of lung tumor tissue, obtained before any cancer treatment. The origin of the receptors is a male donor at least 60 years old with stage I squamous cell lung carcinoma.

This clone is medium-sized in the sample. V is TRBV7-6 and J is TRBJ2-5; D is possibly TRBD2 (7 bases). The CDR3 contains 16 residues. Trimming left V 4 bases short and J 4 bases short, with 19 bases between. Germline V lookup: CDR1 SGHVS, CDR2 FNYEAQ. The CDR3 protein is CASSWGRGVRGETQYF. The CDR3 nucleotides read TGTGCCAGCAGCTGGGGGAGGGGGGTGAGAGGAGAGACCCAGTACTTC.

By share of the sample, this clone is large (0.1 to 1%). The V call is TRBV11-3, the J call TRBJ2-3; tentative D call: TRBD2 (6 bases). Germline V gene sequence: CDR1 SGHNT, CDR2 YENEEA. The V gene lost 7 bases and the J gene lost 8 bases, with 22 bases spanning the gap. The CDR3 extends over 15 amino acids. CDR3 DNA sequence: TGTGCCAGCACCACGCCGGGACTTCATCGGGGTACGCAGTATTTT. It is translated as CASTTPGLHRGTQYF.

By proportion, this clone is medium-sized (0.01 to 0.1%). J is TRBJ2-2 and V is TRBV11-3, with D perhaps TRBD1 (7 bases). Germline assignment: CDR1 SGHNT and CDR2 YENEEA. V lost 4 bases and J lost 0, with 12 bases in between. The CDR3 length is 16 residues. DNA for the CDR3: TGTGCCAGCAGCTCCAGGGGGGTAGCGAACACCGGGGAGCTGTTTTTT. This encodes CASSSRGVANTGELFF.

The chain combines TRBV12-5 with TRBJ2-2, with 8 bases that match TRBD2. After removal of 2 bases from V and 5 bases from J, the junction contained 7 bases not matched to a gene. CDR3 length: 16 residues. The germline V gene encodes CDR1 LGHNT and CDR2 FRNRAP. The CDR3 DNA sequence: TGTGCTAGTGGTTTGCCGGGGGGGACGGGGACCGGGGAGCTGTTTTTT. Protein: CASGLPGGTGTGELFF.

This clone was observed a handful of times. The V and J genes are TRBV5-1 and TRBJ2-7, with 11 bases aligning to TRBD2. Germline assignment: CDR1 SGHRS and CDR2 YFSETQ. V trimming: 2 bases; J trimming: 4 bases; junction bases outside the gene matches: 2. The CDR3 extends over 14 amino acids. CDR3 sequence reads: CASSLLAGEYEQYF. The CDR3 nucleotides are TGCGCCAGCAGCTTACTAGCGGGAGAATACGAGCAGTACTTC.

This sequence joins TRBV28 and TRBJ1-1, with 10 bases lining up with TRBD1. The CDR3 runs to 15 residues. Germline CDR1 reads MDHEN; CDR2 reads SYDVKM. With 6 bases clipped from V and 11 bases from J, the junction kept 15 bases outside the gene matches. The chain's CDR3 is CASSGTGAQGMTAFF. In nucleotides, the CDR3 is TGTGCCAGCAGCGGGACAGGGGCCCAGGGGATGACGGCTTTCTTT.

By proportion, this clone is large. The rearrangement links TRBV29-1 to TRBJ1-4; D not resolved. Per the germline V gene, CDR1 is SQVTM and CDR2 is ANQGSEA. The V and J ends lost 4 bases and 4 bases respectively, with 10 bases between them. This CDR3 has 13 residues. The CDR3, as DNA: TGCAGCGTTGCCGGAGCGGGTAATGAAAAACTGTTTTTT. Translating gives CSVAGAGNEKLFF.

In its sample, this clone is medium-sized. The chain recombines TRBV6-8 with TRBJ2-7; 12 positions match TRBD1. Per the germline V gene, CDR1 is MNHGY and CDR2 is SAAAGT. The V segment lost 4 bases and the J segment 3 bases; nucleotides outside the gene matches: 10. CDR3 length: 17 amino acids. The CDR3 loop is CASSLTGQGARFYEQYF. The CDR3 region has the DNA TGTGCCAGCAGTTTAACGGGACAGGGGGCCAGGTTCTACGAGCAGTACTTC.

This chain uses TRBV11-3 with TRBJ2-1; 9 nucleotides match TRBD1. The CDR3 is 16 residues long. The germline CDR1 and CDR2 sequences are SGHNT and YENEEA. V gave up 5 bases and J gave up 5 bases; unmatched junction bases: 10. This CDR3 reads CASSLETGGFDNEQFF. The CDR3 DNA reads TGTGCCAGCAGCCTGGAGACAGGGGGATTCGACAATGAGCAGTTCTTC.

This chain uses TRBV10-3 with TRBJ2-7; TRBD1 aligns across 10 bases. CDR3 length: 16 amino acids. V dropped 0 bases and J dropped 5; count of bases not matched to a gene: 7. From germline, CDR1 is ENHRY and CDR2 SYGVKD. The CDR3 coding sequence is TGTGCCATCAGTGAGTCGTTGAGGGACAGGGGCCACGAGCAGTACTTC. Translation gives CAISESLRDRGHEQYF.

Relative to its sample, this clone is medium-sized (0.01 to 0.1%). The chain employs TRBV4-1 and TRBJ1-4, with a weak D call TRBD1 (5 bases). CDR1 is MGHRA, CDR2 YSYEKL, per germline. The CDR3 loop spans 14 amino acids. The ends were cut back, 3 bases at V and 1 base at J, with 6 bases in the middle. CDR3 nucleotide sequence: TGCGCCAGCAGCCATAGGGGAACTAATGAAAAACTGTTTTTT. It is translated as CASSHRGTNEKLFF.

The chain uses TRBV19 and TRBJ1-1, with TRBD1 identical over 12 bases. With 4 bases clipped from V and 7 bases from J, the junction kept 10 bases outside the gene matches. The V gene's germline CDR1 is LNHDA and CDR2 SQIVND (reference sequence). The CDR3 is 16 amino acids. The CDR3, as DNA: TGTGCCAGTAGTAATCCCGGGACAGGGGGCTGGATTGAAGCTTTCTTT. Amino acid sequence: CASSNPGTGGWIEAFF.

This clone is labeled medium-sized. V gene TRBV6-8 combines with J gene TRBJ2-3; TRBD2 matches at 11 bases. Germline V CDR1 and CDR2: MNHGY, SAAAGT. CDR3 size: 17 residues. Unmatched junction bases numbered 5, after V lost 2 bases and J lost 1 base. CDR3 in DNA: TGTGCCAGCAGTTACCAGGATAGCGGGAGGGGCACAGATACGCAGTATTTT. Amino acid sequence: CASSYQDSGRGTDTQYF.

The CDR3 nucleotides read TGTGCCAGCAGCGTCGGGACAGGGGGCTTCGAGCAGTACTTC. Protein: CASSVGTGGFEQYF. The rearrangement joins TRBV9 to TRBJ2-7; 12 bases map to TRBD1. J gave up 6 bases and V 2 bases, and 3 bases lay outside the gene matches. This CDR3 is built from 14 residues. The germline CDR1 and CDR2 sequences are SGDLS and YYNGEE.

This clone has more than one count but fewer than ten. V is TRBV11-3 and J is TRBJ2-7; D may be TRBD1 or TRBD2 (5 bases each). With 5 bases removed from V and 1 base from J, the gap between germline ends came to 12 bases. Germline CDR1 SGHNT, CDR2 YENEEA. The CDR3 runs 14 residues. The CDR3 region has the DNA TGTGCCAGCAGCCCATGGGACGTTTCCTACGAGCAGTACTTC. Translated, it gives CASSPWDVSYEQYF.

This clone occurred a few times. The rearrangement links TRBV15 to TRBJ2-1; D is perhaps TRBD1 (5 bases). V was shortened by 0 bases and J by 5 bases, with 17 bases between the two germline ends. Germline V gene data show CDR1 as LNHNV and CDR2 as YYDKDF (reference sequence). This CDR3 is built from 17 residues. The CDR3 is CATSRDLRGRVDNEQFF. CDR3 DNA: TGTGCCACCAGCAGAGATCTTAGGGGCAGAGTGGACAATGAGCAGTTCTTC.

The V and J genes are TRBV18 and TRBJ1-1; possibly TRBD1 for D (6 bases). The CDR3 is made up of 13 amino acids. Trimming left V 0 bases short and J 11 bases short, with 13 bases between. Germline CDR1 and CDR2: KGHSH and LQKENI. The CDR3 is CASSPPVQGTAFF. The CDR3 coding sequence is TGTGCCAGCTCACCACCGGTACAGGGAACGGCTTTCTTT.

The chain carries TRBV19 and TRBJ2-5; TRBD2 aligns across 7 bases. The junction had 11 bases not matched to a gene; V was cut back by 8 bases and J by 5 bases. Looked up from germline, CDR1 is LNHDA and CDR2 is SQIVND (reference sequence). This CDR3 comprises 14 residues. The CDR3 DNA sequence: TGTGCCAGTTCGCGAGGGAGGGGCTGGGAGACCCAGTACTTC. Encoded protein: CASSRGRGWETQYF.

By share, this clone ranks as medium-sized. The J gene is TRBJ2-6, the V gene TRBV11-3; 13 bases fit TRBD2. Germline assignment: CDR1 SGHNT and CDR2 YENEEA. This CDR3 spans 18 amino acids. J lost 2 bases, V lost 5 bases, and 6 bases had no gene match. The CDR3, as DNA: TGTGCCAGCAGCGCCCGGACTAGCGGGAGAACTGGGGCCAACGTCCTGACTTTC. Amino acids: CASSARTSGRTGANVLTF.

This sequence joins TRBV25-1 and TRBJ2-5; TRBD2 matches 10 bases. Germline V gives CDR1 MGHDK, CDR2 SYGVNS. This CDR3 has 14 residues. V gave up 10 bases and J gave up 3 bases; unmatched junction bases: 8. The CDR3 loop is CATSGLAGEETQYF. CDR3 sequence (DNA): TGTGCCACCTCCGGGCTAGCGGGAGAAGAGACCCAGTACTTC.